The 14 T cell receptor beta chains presented below share a single source sample, sequenced in a study of blood T cell repertoires in COVID-19. The assay was immunoSEQ multiplex PCR, and TCRdb's table has in-frame clones only and misses some. In the table there are approximately 130,000 clones, over 70% of which are singletons. Source material: peripheral blood. Every receptor here comes from a man aged 80 or over with acute or convalescent COVID-19.

This clone was seen more than once but under ten times. This chain joins TRBV12-3 or TRBV12-4 and TRBJ1-6; no definite D call. With 3 bases removed from V and 7 bases from J, the gap between germline ends came to 4 bases. CDR3 length: 12 amino acids. Written as DNA, the CDR3 is TGTGCCAGCAGTTTTCGGAATTCACCCCTCCACTTT. Amino acids: CASSFRNSPLHF.

This clone was recorded a few times. The rearrangement links TRBV19 to TRBJ2-2; 8 nucleotides agree with TRBD1. The germline CDR1 and CDR2 sequences are LNHDA and SQIVND (reference sequence). V gave up 9 bases and J gave up 6 bases; unmatched junction bases: 12. CDR3 length: 15 residues. CDR3 DNA: TGTGCCAGCCGCCCTGGACAGGGTTCAGCCGGGGAGCTGTTTTTT. It encodes CASRPGQGSAGELFF. Drawing the rest from reference TRBV19 and TRBJ2-2, the complete variable domain is DGGITQSPKYLFRKEGQNVTLSCEQNLNHDAMYWYRQDPGQGLRLIYYSQIVNDFQKGDIAEGYSVSREKKESFPLTVTSAQKNPTAFYLCASRPGQGSAGELFFGEGSRLTVL.

This chain joins TRBV2 and TRBJ2-5; D may be TRBD2 (5 bases). Trimming stripped 6 bases from V and 7 bases from J, with 18 bases between. The CDR3 is 14 residues long. The germline V gene encodes CDR1 SNHLY and CDR2 FYNNEI. CDR3 nucleotide sequence: TGTGCCAGCAGGGAAACTGGGGTCGCGGGGACCCAGTACTTC. Translating it yields CASRETGVAGTQYF.

The chain couples TRBV5-5 to TRBJ1-2, with 9 bases that match TRBD1. The CDR3 loop spans 12 amino acids. Germline loops: CDR1 SGHKS, CDR2 YYEKEE (reference sequence). Losses at the gene ends were 4 bases for V and 7 bases for J; bases not matched to a gene: 2. Written as DNA, the CDR3 is TGTGCCAGCAGCCCGGACAGGGGTGGCTACACCTTC. This encodes CASSPDRGGYTF.

This clone came up many times. The genes are TRBV5-6 and TRBJ1-1; 7 bases are shared with TRBD1. CDR3 length: 17 residues. Germline V gene lookup returns CDR1 SGHDT and CDR2 YYEEEE. V shed 4 bases, J shed 0 bases, and the junction held 12 bases outside the gene matches. The CDR3 DNA is TGTGCCAGCAGCGCGTTCAACACAGGGGTCATGAACACTGAAGCTTTCTTT. Amino acid sequence: CASSAFNTGVMNTEAFF. Combining the CDR3 with reference TRBV5-6 and TRBJ1-1 gives the whole variable domain DAGVTQSPTHLIKTRGQQVTLRCSPKSGHDTVSWYQQALGQGPQFIFQYYEEEERQRGNFPDRFSGHQFPNYSSELNVNALLLGDSALYLCASSAFNTGVMNTEAFFGQGTRLTVV.

The V call is TRBV6-7, the J call TRBJ2-7, with 8 bases matching TRBD1. TRBV6-7 qualifies as an ORF whose function is uncertain. The CDR3 length is 12 residues. Losses at the gene ends were 5 bases for V and 11 bases for J; bases not matched to a gene: 8. CDR3 DNA sequence: TGTGCCAGCAGTCGCAGGGGGCTTAAGGAGTACTTC. Its protein is CASSRRGLKEYF.

The chain joins TRBV5-4 to TRBJ2-5, with 7 bases identical to TRBD2. The CDR3 sequence is 15 residues long. The V gene's germline CDR1 is SGHNT and CDR2 YYREEE (reference sequence). V lost 2 bases to trimming and J lost 5 bases; unmatched junction nucleotides: 9. The CDR3 nucleotides are TGTGCCAGCAGCTTAAATCGGCCGGGGGGTGAGACCCAGTACTTC. Encoded protein: CASSLNRPGGETQYF. Combining the CDR3 with reference TRBV5-4 and TRBJ2-5 gives the whole variable domain ETGVTQSPTHLIKTRGQQVTLRCSSQSGHNTVSWYQQALGQGPQFIFQYYREEENGRGNFPPRFSGLQFPNYSSELNVNALELDDSALYLCASSLNRPGGETQYFGPGTRLLVL.

The chain recombines TRBV9 with TRBJ1-6; TRBD1 matches 9 bases. Per the germline V gene, CDR1 is SGDLS and CDR2 is YYNGEE. The CDR3 covers 15 residues. Unmatched junction bases numbered 8, after V lost 4 bases and J lost 9 bases. CDR3 nucleotide sequence: TGTGCCAGCAGCCTGGGACAGGGTACGGCTTCACCCCTCCACTTT. The encoded protein is CASSLGQGTASPLHF.

The chain is built from TRBV19 and TRBJ1-4; the D gene is possibly TRBD1 (6 bases). Germline V CDR1 and CDR2: LNHDA, SQIVND (reference sequence). The CDR3 has 14 amino acids. With 5 bases removed from V and 4 bases from J, the gap between germline ends came to 11 bases. DNA of the CDR3: TGTGCCAGTAGTTGGGGGCTCGATAATGAAAAACTGTTTTTT. Its translation: CASSWGLDNEKLFF.

This chain links TRBV9 with TRBJ2-5, with D perhaps TRBD1 (7 bases). V dropped 4 bases and J dropped 5 bases, with 18 bases sitting between them. The CDR3 has 15 residues. Germline V gene data show CDR1 as SGDLS and CDR2 as YYNGEE. The CDR3 is CASSTRTGGAETQYF. Here the CDR3 DNA reads TGTGCCAGCAGCACCCGGACAGGCGGGGCCGAGACCCAGTACTTC.

V is TRBV18 and J is TRBJ2-2, with D maybe TRBD1 (5 bases). This CDR3 is built from 15 residues. Trimming took 4 bases from V and 0 from J, leaving 9 bases between them. CDR1 and CDR2 (germline): KGHSH, LQKENI. For the CDR3, the DNA is TGTGCCAGCTCACTGGACATCTCGAACACCGGGGAGCTGTTTTTT. It translates to CASSLDISNTGELFF.

With regard to this clone: Other nucleotide sequences from this sample produce the same CDR3. The chain is built from TRBV6-4 and TRBJ1-2; no firm D call. V lost 4 bases and J 2 bases, leaving 5 bases between the germline ends. CDR3 length: 12 amino acids. From germline, CDR1 is MRHNA and CDR2 SNTAGT. The CDR3 sequence: CASSAGNYGYTF. In DNA form, the CDR3 reads TGTGCCAGCAGTGCCGGGAACTATGGCTACACCTTC.

CDR3 DNA sequence: TGTGCCAGCAGTTACGGGCGGGGTTATGTTGAGACCCAGTACTTC. Its protein is CASSYGRGYVETQYF. This rearrangement joins TRBV6-2 or TRBV6-3 to TRBJ2-5; possible D gene TRBD2, 6 bases. With 2 bases removed from V and 5 bases from J, the gap between germline ends came to 15 bases. The CDR3 is 15 residues long. CDR1 is MNHEY, CDR2 SVGEGT, per germline.

The J gene is TRBJ2-2, the V gene TRBV5-4; 9 bases map to TRBD1. The CDR3 is 13 amino acids. CDR1 and CDR2 from the germline V gene are SGHNT and YYREEE (reference sequence). V gave up 5 bases and J gave up 4 bases; unmatched junction bases: 0. The CDR3 spells CASRTGGTGELFF. CDR3 sequence (DNA): TGTGCCAGCAGGACAGGGGGCACCGGGGAGCTGTTTTTT.